Listed below are T cell receptor beta chains from one sample, sequenced in a study of blood T cell repertoires in COVID-19. TCRdb's copy holds only in-frame clones and misses some; the assay was immunoSEQ multiplex PCR. The repertoire holds some 150,000 clones, about 80% seen once, with about 2.7% in the top ten. Sequencing was performed on peripheral blood. The receptors were sampled from a human donor with acute or convalescent COVID-19. The donor label of this sample is uncertain. Each CDR3 is given with its conserved first and last residue. The D gene is left open where the match is weak. Clone size is not always given. Where it is, it says once, few, many or a class for expanded clones.

size	D	V	J	CDR3	DNA
.	.	TRBV30	TRBJ1-1	CAWTWRRKTEAFF	TGTGCCTGGACATGGAGGAGGAAAACTGAAGCTTTCTTT
.	TRBD1	TRBV14	TRBJ2-7	CASSVRTGGYEQYF	TGTGCCAGCAGCGTTAGGACAGGGGGCTACGAGCAGTACTTC
once	.	TRBV2	TRBJ1-4	CATYQGNNEKLFF	TGTGCCACATACCAGGGGAACAATGAAAAACTGTTTTTT
.	.	TRBV7-8	TRBJ1-6	CASSLGAVNSPLHF	TGTGCCAGCAGCTTAGGGGCAGTTAATTCACCCCTCCACTTT
once	TRBD1	TRBV27	TRBJ1-1	CASSGTVNTEAFF	TGTGCCAGCAGCGGGACAGTGAACACTGAAGCTTTCTTT
.	.	TRBV4-2	TRBJ2-1	CASSAVGQSSYNEQFF	TGTGCCAGCAGCGCAGTGGGACAAAGCTCCTACAATGAGCAGTTCTTC
.	.	TRBV7-3	TRBJ2-7	CASSVGPGDPYEQYF	TGTGCCAGCAGCGTCGGGCCAGGGGACCCCTACGAGCAGTACTTC
.	.	TRBV5-1	TRBJ2-7	CASSLASYEQYF	TGCGCCAGCAGCTTAGCCTCCTACGAGCAGTACTTC
once	TRBD1	TRBV10-1	TRBJ2-3	CVSSGPGQISTDTQYF	TGCGTCAGCAGTGGCCCGGGACAGATAAGCACAGATACGCAGTATTTT
.	TRBD2	TRBV5-1	TRBJ2-7	CASSTGLAGGIAHEQYF	TGCGCCAGCAGCACCGGACTAGCGGGAGGGATAGCCCACGAGCAGTACTTC
.	TRBD1	TRBV5-1	TRBJ2-3	CASSPQVGQGLDTQYF	TGCGCCAGCAGCCCCCAGGTGGGACAGGGCCTCGATACGCAGTATTTT
.	TRBD1	TRBV5-1	TRBJ1-5	CASSSGQGDQPQHF	TGCGCCAGCAGTTCGGGACAGGGCGATCAGCCCCAGCATTTT
few	TRBD1	TRBV4-1	TRBJ2-5	CASSQDRQGHQETQYF	TGCGCCAGCAGCCAAGATCGACAGGGCCACCAAGAGACCCAGTACTTC
.	TRBD1	TRBV5-1	TRBJ1-2	CASSVLTGTGYGYTF	TGCGCCAGCAGCGTTCTTACCGGGACAGGGTATGGCTACACCTTC
.	.	TRBV4-1	TRBJ2-7	CASSSSWEVSYEQYF	TGCGCCAGCAGCTCATCTTGGGAGGTCTCCTACGAGCAGTACTTC
.	.	TRBV30	TRBJ2-4	CAWSVHPPGIQYF	TGTGCCTGGAGTGTCCACCCTCCGGGCATTCAGTACTTC
.	.	TRBV21-1	TRBJ2-1	CASSLRTRANEQFF	TGTGCCAGCAGCCTAAGGACTCGAGCTAATGAGCAGTTCTTC
.	TRBD1	TRBV28	TRBJ1-5	CASSRERGQGANQPQHF	TGTGCCAGCAGCCGTGAGCGTGGTCAGGGGGCGAATCAGCCCCAGCATTTT
.	.	TRBV29-1	TRBJ2-5	CSVERGQGWRLAEQETQYF	TGCAGCGTTGAACGGGGACAGGGTTGGAGACTAGCGGAACAAGAGACCCAGTACTTC
.	TRBD1	TRBV30	TRBJ2-1	CAWSVETGGNEQFF	TGTGCCTGGAGTGTAGAGACAGGGGGAAACGAGCAGTTCTTC
few	TRBD2	TRBV3-1/TRBV3-2	TRBJ2-1	CASTSSGRTGNEQFF	TGTGCCAGCACCTCCAGCGGGAGGACGGGGAATGAGCAGTTCTTC
.	.	TRBV11-3	TRBJ2-7	CASSFSFLGGSEQYF	TGTGCCAGCAGCTTTTCGTTTCTCGGAGGGTCCGAGCAGTACTTC
few	.	TRBV7-9	TRBJ2-5	CASSLGPALLERAAKTQYF	TGTGCCAGCAGCTTAGGACCCGCACTCCTAGAGCGGGCGGCGAAGACCCAGTACTTC
.	TRBD2	TRBV11-2	TRBJ2-3	CASSQTSGRFGPTQYF	TGTGCCAGCAGCCAGACTAGCGGGAGGTTTGGACCTACGCAGTATTTT
.	.	TRBV5-6	TRBJ2-5	CASSLGRPGTQYF	TGTGCCAGCAGCTTGGGCCGACCGGGGACCCAGTACTTC
.	.	TRBV28	TRBJ1-2	CASSRLRGEGYTF	TGTGCCAGCAGCCGACTTCGGGGTGAGGGCTACACCTTC
.	.	TRBV18	TRBJ1-1	CASSPLPQEGEAFF	TGTGCCAGCTCACCACTCCCTCAGGAGGGGGAAGCTTTCTTT
.	.	TRBV9	TRBJ1-2	CASSVDGSSNYGYTF	TGTGCCAGCAGCGTAGACGGGAGTTCTAACTATGGCTACACCTTC
.	TRBD2	TRBV9	TRBJ2-3	CASKAGEGTDTQYF	TGTGCCAGCAAGGCGGGAGAGGGCACAGATACGCAGTATTTT
once	.	TRBV27	TRBJ1-6	CASSLQRTYNSPLHF	TGTGCCAGCAGTTTACAGCGAACCTATAATTCACCCCTCCACTTT
.	TRBD1	TRBV15	TRBJ1-5	CATSRVTSGTGGFGRNQPQHF	TGTGCCACCAGCAGGGTCACTTCCGGGACAGGGGGCTTTGGAAGGAATCAGCCCCAGCATTTT
.	.	TRBV5-3	TRBJ1-6	CARSNGWGNSPLHF	TGTGCCAGAAGCAATGGGTGGGGCAATTCACCCCTCCACTTT
.	TRBD2	TRBV6-5	TRBJ2-7	CASRSPGLAYEQYF	TGTGCCAGCAGATCCCCGGGACTAGCGTACGAGCAGTACTTC
.	TRBD1	TRBV2	TRBJ1-2	CASSFDRDPNYGYTF	TGTGCCAGCAGTTTTGACAGGGACCCTAACTATGGCTACACCTTC
.	TRBD2	TRBV7-9	TRBJ2-7	CASSTTSGSSYEQYF	TGTGCCAGCAGCACTACTAGCGGGAGCTCCTACGAGCAGTACTTC
.	TRBD1	TRBV5-4	TRBJ1-2	CASSPGQDYYGYTF	TGTGCCAGCAGCCCGGGACAGGACTATTATGGCTACACCTTC
few	TRBD2	TRBV30	TRBJ2-1	CAWRYELAGGYNEQFF	TGTGCCTGGAGATACGAACTAGCGGGGGGATACAATGAGCAGTTCTTC